This paragraph reports one TCR beta chain. Its antigen is unknown. The data stem from a study of T cells in localized non-small cell lung cancer. The data were produced by immunoSEQ multiplex PCR, yet TCRdb's version contains in-frame clones alone and is incomplete. The sample lists approximately 100,000 clones, just over 90% occurring once. V lost 4 bases to trimming and J lost 7 bases; unmatched junction nucleotides: 10. Germline V lookup: CDR1 MNHNS, CDR2 SASEGT. The length of the CDR3 is 15 residues. Study-wide findings and caveats: Among the top 100 tumor clones, a median about 58 appeared in adjacent lung.

The sequencing used PBMCs, collected before any cancer treatment. The TCR sequence derives from a woman aged 35 to 69 with stage II squamous cell lung carcinoma. The V gene is TRBV6-1, the J gene TRBJ1-5; TRBD1 agrees at 7 bases. The CDR3 DNA reads as TGTGCCAGCAGTGCCGAGGGGGCCAGGGGACAGCCCCAGCATTTT. Protein product: CASSAEGARGQPQHF.